These 11 T cell receptor beta chains were all obtained from the same sample, sequenced in a study of vaccination and CD4 T cells after COVID-19. Cultured CD4+ T-cell DNA underwent Oncomine TCR Beta short-read sequencing. MiXCR was run by TCRdb on the PCR reads, yielding one entry per CDR3 protein. The sample includes about 22,000 distinct CDR3 sequences, about half of them seen just once. The antigens these receptors bind are not known. Sample treatment: approximately nine-day PBMC culture with coronavirus spike peptide pools or control peptides (ViraFEST assay). Input material: CD4+ T cells from blood, cultured in vitro. The receptor source for this set is a human donor who had recovered from COVID-19.

This chain joins TRBV27 and TRBJ1-5; D is ambiguous. CDR1 and CDR2 (germline): MNHEY, SMNVEV (reference sequence). Between the trimmed V and J ends, which lost 8 bases and 2 bases, there was a span of 7 bases. The CDR3 totals 12 residues. CDR3 loop: CASRTRNQPQHF. CDR3 bases: TGTGCCAGCCGCACCCGCAATCAGCCCCAGCATTTT.

The chain combines TRBV7-2 with TRBJ1-1; unclear D gene. The CDR3 extends over 16 amino acids. The germline V and J ends were trimmed by 4 bases and 0 bases, with 15 bases remaining between them. The V gene's germline CDR1 is SGHTA and CDR2 FQGNSA. CDR3 sequence (DNA): TGTGCCAGCAGCTCCCAGGTTGGCAGATTGAACACTGAAGCTTTCTTT. Translating it yields CASSSQVGRLNTEAFF.

The J gene is TRBJ2-7, the V gene TRBV6-5; tentative D call: TRBD1 (6 bases). CDR3 length: 16 residues. Looked up from germline, CDR1 is MNHEY and CDR2 is SVGAGI. Trimming shortened V by 2 bases and J by 0 bases, and 14 bases separated the two germline ends. CDR3 loop: CASSYAGTRPSYEQYF. The CDR3 DNA follows: TGTGCCAGCAGTTACGCCGGGACACGACCCTCCTACGAGCAGTACTTC.

This clonotype was counted between two and nine times. J is TRBJ2-5 and V is TRBV30; 12 bases agree with TRBD2. CDR1 is GTSNPN, CDR2 SVGIG, per germline (reference sequence). V lost 3 bases and J lost 4; bases outside the gene matches: 0. The CDR3 covers 13 residues. The DNA of the CDR3 is TGTGCCTGGAGACTAGCGGGAGGAGAGACCCAGTACTTC. Its translation: CAWRLAGGETQYF.

This clonotype was counted a few times. The V gene is TRBV6-5, the J gene TRBJ1-5; 7 nucleotides agree with TRBD1. This CDR3 is 15 amino acids long. CDR1 and CDR2 (germline): MNHEY, SVGAGI. J was trimmed by 1 base and V by 2 bases; bases with no gene match: 2. As DNA, the CDR3 is TGTGCCAGCAGTTACCAGGGGGACAGCAATCAGCCCCAGCATTTT. Protein: CASSYQGDSNQPQHF.

The rearrangement links TRBV11-1 to TRBJ2-7; 11 bases agree with TRBD1. V dropped 5 bases and J dropped 5; count of bases not matched to a gene: 8. Germline CDR1 reads SGHAT; CDR2 reads FQDESV (reference sequence). This CDR3 comprises 15 residues. CDR3 loop: CASSLRTGGLDEQYF. CDR3 DNA sequence: TGTGCCAGCAGCCTAAGGACAGGGGGCTTAGACGAGCAGTACTTC.

The chain employs TRBV4-3 and TRBJ2-3; 7 bases line up with TRBD1. The CDR3 has 15 amino acids. Germline loops: CDR1 LGHNA, CDR2 YSLEER. V shed 4 bases and J 4 bases; nucleotides not matched to a gene: 8. CDR3 sequence: CASSPRTGRPDTQYF. The CDR3 DNA reads TGCGCCAGCAGCCCCAGGACAGGTCGGCCAGATACGCAGTATTTT.

This clonotype has only a few counts. The rearrangement uses TRBV27 and TRBJ1-6; D ambiguous. The germline gives CDR1 MNHEY, CDR2 SMNVEV (reference sequence). The CDR3 has 17 residues. Trimming cost V 0 bases and J 9 bases, with 18 bases left between them. CDR3 coding DNA: TGTGCCAGCAGTTTATCGAATCTTATAGGGAGAGGTTCACCCCTCCACTTT. Amino acids: CASSLSNLIGRGSPLHF.

V and J are TRBV27 and TRBJ2-5, with 8 bases identical to TRBD2. The germline CDR1 and CDR2 sequences are MNHEY and SMNVEV (reference sequence). The junction had 6 bases not matched to a gene; V was cut back by 5 bases and J by 4 bases. CDR3 size: 14 residues. CDR3 sequence: CASSPGRGRETQYF. The CDR3 DNA sequence: TGTGCCAGCAGTCCCGGGAGGGGTCGAGAGACCCAGTACTTC.

This clonotype showed up just once. This sequence joins TRBV5-4 and TRBJ1-2, with 10 bases identical to TRBD1. Germline loops: CDR1 SGHNT, CDR2 YYREEE (reference sequence). J was trimmed by 4 bases and V by 3 bases; bases with no gene match: 0. This CDR3 is built from 13 residues. The CDR3 sequence: CASSWTGGYGYTF. The CDR3 DNA sequence: TGTGCCAGCAGCTGGACAGGGGGCTATGGCTACACCTTC. Combining the CDR3 with reference TRBV5-4 and TRBJ1-2 gives the whole variable domain ETGVTQSPTHLIKTRGQQVTLRCSSQSGHNTVSWYQQALGQGPQFIFQYYREEENGRGNFPPRFSGLQFPNYSSELNVNALELDDSALYLCASSWTGGYGYTFGSGTRLTVV.

V and J are TRBV21-1 and TRBJ1-5. TRBV21-1 is deemed a pseudogene. The CDR3 covers 17 residues. CDR3 sequence reads: CASSKEISVRSNQPQHF. CDR3 nucleotides: TGTGCCAGCAGCAAAGAAATTAGCGTCCGTAGCAATCAGCCCCAGCATTTT.